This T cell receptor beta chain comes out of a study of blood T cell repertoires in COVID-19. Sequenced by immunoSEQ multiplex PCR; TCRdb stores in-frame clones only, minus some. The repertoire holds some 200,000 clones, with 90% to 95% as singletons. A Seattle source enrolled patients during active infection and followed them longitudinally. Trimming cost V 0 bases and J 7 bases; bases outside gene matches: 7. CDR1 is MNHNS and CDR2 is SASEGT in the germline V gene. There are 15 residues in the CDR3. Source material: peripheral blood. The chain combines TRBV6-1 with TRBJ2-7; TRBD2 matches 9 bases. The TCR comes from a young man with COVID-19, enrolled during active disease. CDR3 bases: TGTGCCAGCAGTGAAGCTCCAGGGCTAGCGGGGGAGCAGTACTTC. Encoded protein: CASSEAPGLAGEQYF.